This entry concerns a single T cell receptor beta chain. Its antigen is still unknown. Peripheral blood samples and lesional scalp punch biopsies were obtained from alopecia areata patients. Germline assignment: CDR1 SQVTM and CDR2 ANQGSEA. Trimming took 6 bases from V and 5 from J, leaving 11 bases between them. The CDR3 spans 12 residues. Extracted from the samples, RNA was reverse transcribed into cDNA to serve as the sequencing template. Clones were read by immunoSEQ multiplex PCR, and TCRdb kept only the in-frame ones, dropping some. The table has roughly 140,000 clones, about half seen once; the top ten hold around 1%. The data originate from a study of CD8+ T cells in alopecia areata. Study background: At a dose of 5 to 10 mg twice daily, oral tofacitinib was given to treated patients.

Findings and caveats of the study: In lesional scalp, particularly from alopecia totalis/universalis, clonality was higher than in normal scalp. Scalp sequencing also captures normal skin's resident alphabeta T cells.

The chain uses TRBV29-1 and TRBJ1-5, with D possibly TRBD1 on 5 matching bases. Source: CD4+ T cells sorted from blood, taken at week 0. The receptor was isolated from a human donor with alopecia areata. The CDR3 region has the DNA TGCAGCGTGGGGGACGGAGATCAGCCCCAGCATTTT. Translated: CSVGDGDQPQHF.